Described below is a single TCR beta chain sequence and its context. Its matching antigen is unknown. Other DNA sequences in this sample translate to the same CDR3. The data originate from a study of beta chain features in type 1 diabetes. Study conclusions and caveats: Shortening that was moderate but significant affected the TCRB CDR3s of Type 1 diabetes patients in all four CD4+ subsets. Patients' naive, central memory and Treg TCRB repertoires seemed closer to one another than those of healthy donors.

Germline CDR1 and CDR2: SQVTM and ANQGSEA. Trimming shortened V by 6 bases and J by 4 bases, and 7 bases separated the two germline ends. There are 12 residues in the CDR3. Sequenced material consisted of expressed TCRB transcripts (all of the isolated RNA was reverse transcribed). Produced via immunoSEQ multiplex PCR; TCRdb's table is partial and in-frame only. The sample has about 120,000 clones; about a sixth are singletons. The sample comprised central memory CD4+ T cells from blood. This TCR was recovered from a man in his thirties or forties with type 1 diabetes. The chain joins TRBV29-1 to TRBJ2-6; D is unresolved. CDR3 region: CSVRSGANVLTF. CDR3 sequence (DNA): TGCAGCGTCAGGTCAGGGGCCAACGTCCTGACTTTC.